This T cell receptor (beta chain) came from a study of OX40 agonist ivuxolimab in advanced cancers. On the study more broadly: Dose-escalation patients were diagnosed with hepatocellular carcinoma, melanoma, renal cell cancer or head and neck cancer. Study findings and constraints: There was clonal expansion of CD4+ and CD8+ blood T cells by week 6 at 0.1 to 3.0 mg/kg. Patients who responded partially at 0.1-3.0 mg/kg showed clonal expansion ranking among the lowest.

Assay used: immunoSEQ multiplex PCR; TCRdb lists only in-frame clones, some missing. The sample consists of around 79,000 clones, roughly 85% of them appearing once. The germline V gene has CDR1 SGHAT and CDR2 FQDESV (reference sequence). This CDR3 spans 12 amino acids. V was shortened by 3 bases and J by 5 bases, with 8 bases between the two germline ends. About this clone: Antigen: not known.

This sequence originates from an adult with an advanced solid tumor such as melanoma, head and neck, liver or kidney cancer. This chain links TRBV11-1 with TRBJ2-7; tentatively, D is TRBD1 or TRBD2 (5 bases each). Specimen: CD4+ or CD8+ T cells sorted from blood, collected in a trial of the OX40 agonist ivuxolimab. The CDR3 DNA reads as TGTGCCAGCAGCTTTAGGGGAGACGAGCAGTACTTC. It translates to CASSFRGDEQYF.